Listed below are T cell receptor beta chains from one sample, sequenced in a study of cytomegalovirus exposure and HLA in healthy donors. Only in-frame clones appear in the TCRdb table, and some are missing; sequencing was by immunoSEQ multiplex PCR. The specimen's table records 130,000 or so clones. Input material: PBMCs. These receptors all stem from a young woman in good health and CMV-seronegative. CDR3s include the opening cysteine and the closing phenylalanine or tryptophan. The D gene is left open where the match is weak.

>.|TRBV6-1|TRBJ2-7
CASSEPPDRAYEQYF
TGTGCCAGCAGTGAGCCTCCAGACAGAGCCTACGAGCAGTACTTC
>.|TRBV28|TRBJ2-2
CASSSVGGPRGTGELFF
TGTGCCAGCAGTTCCGTCGGAGGACCACGAGGCACCGGGGAGCTGTTTTTT
>TRBD1|TRBV11-1|TRBJ1-4
CASSPRTGEEKLFF
TGTGCCAGCAGCCCGAGGACAGGGGAAGAAAAACTGTTTTTT
>TRBD1|TRBV2|TRBJ1-5
CASSFGQVGDQPQHF
TGTGCCAGCAGCTTCGGACAGGTAGGGGATCAGCCCCAGCATTTT
>.|TRBV10-1|TRBJ1-1
CASSLGQNTEAFF
TGCGCCAGCAGCCTCGGACAGAACACTGAAGCTTTCTTT
>.|TRBV5-1|TRBJ2-1
CASSFNDPGNEQFF
TGCGCCAGCAGCTTTAACGATCCAGGAAATGAGCAGTTCTTC
>TRBD2|TRBV6-5|TRBJ2-3
CASSLLTSGSTDTQYF
TGTGCCAGCAGTTTACTGACTAGCGGGAGCACAGATACGCAGTATTTT
>.|TRBV30|TRBJ1-5
CAWSARDNQPQHF
TGTGCCTGGAGTGCCAGGGACAATCAGCCCCAGCATTTT
>.|TRBV7-2|TRBJ2-5
CASSRLGTQYF
TGTGCCAGCAGCCGTCTCGGGACCCAGTACTTC
>TRBD2|TRBV7-9|TRBJ2-3
CASSAGLAGGPVLDTQYF
TGTGCCAGCAGCGCGGGACTAGCGGGAGGGCCAGTTTTAGATACGCAGTATTTT
>.|TRBV11-2|TRBJ1-6
CASSLGPGDSPLHF
TGTGCCAGCAGCTTAGGTCCAGGGGATTCACCCCTCCACTTT
>TRBD2|TRBV4-2|TRBJ2-5
CASSHQPGIAGGRETQYF
TGTGCCAGCAGCCACCAACCGGGAATAGCGGGAGGGCGGGAGACCCAGTACTTC
>TRBD1|TRBV7-9|TRBJ1-2
CASSMTGEYGYTF
TGTGCCAGCAGCATGACAGGGGAGTATGGCTACACCTTC
>.|TRBV27|TRBJ1-1
CASSPGSYTEAFF
TGTGCCAGCAGCCCGGGAAGTTATACTGAAGCTTTCTTT
>.|TRBV10-2|TRBJ2-7
CASSDSGRGPYEQYF
TGCGCCAGCAGTGATTCGGGGAGAGGGCCCTACGAGCAGTACTTC
>TRBD2|TRBV7-8|TRBJ2-1
CASSLAGGAYNEQFF
TGTGCCAGCAGCTTAGCGGGGGGGGCCTACAATGAGCAGTTCTTC
>TRBD1|TRBV4-3|TRBJ1-4
CASSQVNRGEEKLFF
TGCGCCAGCAGCCAAGTCAACAGGGGGGAGGAAAAACTGTTTTTT
>.|TRBV29-1|TRBJ2-7
CSVGDKEREQYF
TGCAGCGTGGGGGACAAAGAACGCGAGCAGTACTTC
>.|TRBV19|TRBJ1-2
CASSIAPGSVSYGYTF
TGTGCCAGTAGTATAGCGCCAGGGTCTGTGTCCTATGGCTACACCTTC
>.|TRBV9|TRBJ1-3
CASSVDGSSGNTIYF
TGTGCCAGCAGCGTAGACGGGTCATCTGGAAACACCATATATTTT